Presented here are 25 T cell receptor beta chains from one specimen sequenced in a study of blood T cells in healthy people across ages. A second PCR of about 7 to 12 cycles used a sample-barcoded 5' primer and a J-beta primer mix. TCRdb re-called the 5' RACE reads through MiXCR, storing one row per CDR3 protein. The sample gives 1 million to 1.2 million distinct CDR3 sequences, around two fifths of which show up once; around 12% is in the top ten. The specimen sequenced was blood. These receptor sequences come from a young man in good health.

This clonotype turned up a few times. The V and J genes are TRBV7-8 and TRBJ1-6; 7 positions agree with TRBD1. The germline V gene has CDR1 SGHVS and CDR2 FQNEAQ. J gave up 5 bases and V 0 bases, and 7 bases lay outside the gene matches. The CDR3 covers 17 residues. The chain's CDR3 is CASSLAVLGTDNSPLHF. The CDR3 DNA reads as TGTGCCAGCAGCTTAGCGGTTCTGGGGACAGATAATTCACCCCTCCACTTT.

A remark on this clonotype: Its ends do not fully match the called genes, so a read error is possible. V gene TRBV7-2 combines with J gene TRBJ2-3; possibly TRBD1 for D (8 bases). CDR1 is SGHTA and CDR2 is FQGNSA in the germline V gene. CDR3 length equals 13 residues. CDR3 nucleotide sequence: TGTGCCAGCAGCGGAGCGGGGACAGGTACGCAGTATTTT. Protein sequence: CASSGAGTGTQYF.

The genes are TRBV20-1 and TRBJ1-2; D call uncertain. Germline CDR1 is DFQATT and CDR2 is SNEGSKA (reference sequence). V shed 0 bases and J shed 2 bases, with 13 bases lying between them. The CDR3 is made up of 15 amino acids. For the CDR3, the DNA is TGCAGTGCTAGAGAACGGGGTGGTGCCAACTATGGCTACACCTTC. Translated, it gives CSARERGGANYGYTF.

This clonotype appeared many times. The chain carries TRBV29-1 and TRBJ2-4, with D perhaps matching TRBD2 (6 bases). Germline V lookup: CDR1 SQVTM, CDR2 ANQGSEA. The ends were cut back, 5 bases at V and 4 bases at J, with 12 bases in the middle. The CDR3 has 13 residues. The CDR3 loop reads CSVMGRGKNIQYF. Here the CDR3 DNA reads TGCAGCGTTATGGGACGGGGGAAAAACATTCAGTACTTC. The full variable domain, completed using reference TRBV29-1 and TRBJ2-4, is SAVISQKPSRDICQRGTSLTIQCQVDSQVTMMFWYRQQPGQSLTLIATANQGSEATYESGFVIDKFPISRPNLTFSTLTVSNMSPEDSSIYLCSVMGRGKNIQYFGAGTRLSVL.

The rearrangement links TRBV9 to TRBJ2-1, with a tentative D call TRBD1 (6 bases). Germline CDR1 and CDR2: SGDLS and YYNGEE. The length of the CDR3 is 15 residues. The ends were cut back, 3 bases at V and 1 base at J, with 11 bases in the middle. The CDR3 DNA is TGTGCCAGCAGCGAAACAGGGCTTTCCTACAATGAGCAGTTCTTC. Protein product: CASSETGLSYNEQFF.

The V gene is TRBV4-3, the J gene TRBJ2-1, with D possibly TRBD2 on 5 matching bases. Germline values: CDR1 LGHNA, CDR2 YSLEER. The CDR3 is 15 residues long. V gave up 1 base and J gave up 5 bases, with 12 bases separating them. CDR3 nucleotide sequence: TGCGCCAGCAGCCAAGCGCGGGTCTGGGACAATGAGCAGTTCTTC. Translation gives CASSQARVWDNEQFF.

The chain links TRBV5-1 to TRBJ2-1; 7 bases line up with TRBD2. Germline assignment: CDR1 SGHRS and CDR2 YFSETQ. The CDR3 consists of 16 residues. V lost 0 bases to trimming and J lost 2 bases; unmatched junction nucleotides: 5. In nucleotides, the CDR3 is TGCGCCAGCAGCTTGGATGGGGGGGTCCCCTACAATGAGCAGTTCTTC. Protein product: CASSLDGGVPYNEQFF.

The rearrangement joins TRBV2 to TRBJ2-3, with D perhaps assigned TRBD1 or TRBD2 (5 bases each). The CDR3 has 14 residues. Trimming cost V 9 bases and J 3 bases, with 16 bases left between them. CDR1 SNHLY and CDR2 FYNNEI come from the germline V gene. The CDR3 DNA is TGTGCCAGGAAATTCCGGGACCTAACAGATACGCAGTATTTT. Its protein product is CARKFRDLTDTQYF.

The rearrangement uses TRBV13 and TRBJ1-4; no clear D gene. V was trimmed by 4 bases and J by 5 bases, leaving 11 bases between them. Germline V gene data show CDR1 as PRHDT and CDR2 as FYEKMQ (reference sequence). The CDR3 covers 14 residues. The CDR3: CASSSNSLNEKLFF. The CDR3 bases are TGTGCCAGCAGCTCGAACAGCTTAAATGAAAAACTGTTTTTT.

There are a few counts of this clonotype. The CDR3 coding sequence is TGTGCCAGCAGTCCCGGACAGGGCCCGAACACTGAAGCTTTCTTT. As protein: CASSPGQGPNTEAFF. The rearrangement links TRBV6-5 to TRBJ1-1; 8 bases fit TRBD1. V shed 5 bases, J shed 1 base, and the junction held 6 bases outside the gene matches. The CDR3 runs 15 residues. The germline V gene encodes CDR1 MNHEY and CDR2 SVGAGI.

About this clonotype itself: Germline is not matched at one junction end, which may reflect a read error. This chain connects TRBV7-9 to TRBJ2-1; possible D gene TRBD2, 5 bases. The CDR3 totals 15 residues. Germline V gene sequence: CDR1 SEHNR, CDR2 FQNEAQ (reference sequence). The CDR3 reads CTSSLVGLAHNEQFF. CDR3 sequence (DNA): TGTACCAGCAGCTTAGTAGGGCTAGCTCACAATGAGCAGTTCTTC.

In its sample, this clonotype was seen a few times. The J gene is TRBJ2-1, the V gene TRBV5-6; D is undetermined. Between the trimmed V and J ends, which lost 4 bases and 0 bases, there was a span of 14 bases. CDR1 is SGHDT and CDR2 is YYEEEE in the germline V gene. The CDR3 runs 16 residues. The DNA for the CDR3 is TGTGCCAGCAGCCACCGGACGAGAAGCTCCTACAATGAGCAGTTCTTC. It codes for CASSHRTRSSYNEQFF.

The table lists this clonotype with a few counts. The chain couples TRBV30 to TRBJ2-7; D gene unclear. V dropped 2 bases and J dropped 4 bases, with 6 bases sitting between them. The CDR3 has 11 amino acids. Germline V CDR1 and CDR2: GTSNPN, SVGIG (reference sequence). CDR3 in DNA: TGTGCCTGGAGTAAACAGTACGAGCAGTACTTC. Residues: CAWSKQYEQYF.

This clonotype was picked up a small number of times. The chain is built from TRBV20-1 and TRBJ2-3, with TRBD2 matching 7 bases. J gave up 2 bases and V 0 bases, and 11 bases lay outside the gene matches. Germline-derived CDR1 and CDR2 are DFQATT and SNEGSKA (reference sequence). The CDR3 is made up of 17 amino acids. CDR3 DNA sequence: TGCAGTGCTAGAGACGCCGGGACTACAGCTTACACAGATACGCAGTATTTT. Translated, it gives CSARDAGTTAYTDTQYF.

This clonotype was seen repeatedly, ten times or more. The chain uses TRBV4-3 and TRBJ1-2, with D uncertain. The V end lost 0 bases, the J end lost 1 base, and 12 bases lay between the germline ends. The CDR3 is 16 residues long. Germline V CDR1 and CDR2: LGHNA, YSLEER. CDR3 nucleotide sequence: TGCGCCAGCAGCCAAGATGCCTCGGGATATAACTATGGCTACACCTTC. Its protein is CASSQDASGYNYGYTF.

This chain connects TRBV5-1 to TRBJ1-1, with a weak D call TRBD1 (5 bases). Germline CDR1 and CDR2: SGHRS and YFSETQ. Between the trimmed V and J ends, which lost 3 bases and 4 bases, there was a span of 10 bases. The CDR3 spans 13 residues. The CDR3 coding sequence is TGCGCCAGCAGCTGGGAGGGGTCCACTGAAGCTTTCTTT. The encoded protein is CASSWEGSTEAFF.

This clonotype was recorded at least ten times. The chain is built from TRBV12-3 or TRBV12-4 and TRBJ1-2; the match to TRBD1 covers 7 bases. There are 13 residues in the CDR3. V lost 5 bases, J lost 3 bases, and 3 bases stayed unmatched. The DNA for the CDR3 is TGTGCCAGCAGTGTGGGACAGTACTATGGCTACACCTTC. Translation: CASSVGQYYGYTF.

The CDR3 DNA reads as TGTGCCAGCACCCCGAGGGTAGCGGGGAGGAATGAGCAGTTCTTC. Its translation is CASTPRVAGRNEQFF. The chain employs TRBV27 and TRBJ2-1; 8 bases are a match to TRBD2. Germline V gives CDR1 MNHEY, CDR2 SMNVEV (reference sequence). CDR3 length: 15 amino acids. The trim removed 7 bases at V and 7 bases at J, leaving 12 bases unmatched.

The rearrangement links TRBV13 to TRBJ1-1; D uncertain. The CDR3 runs to 15 residues. V lost 5 bases and J 1 base, leaving 14 bases between the germline ends. CDR1 is PRHDT, CDR2 FYEKMQ, per germline (reference sequence). CDR3 DNA: TGTGCCAGCAGCCCCCAATCGTACACGAACACTGAAGCTTTCTTT. Residues: CASSPQSYTNTEAFF.

This chain connects TRBV20-1 to TRBJ2-3; 7 bases match TRBD2. With 2 bases clipped from V and 9 bases from J, the junction kept 14 bases outside the gene matches. This CDR3 contains 15 residues. CDR1 is DFQATT and CDR2 is SNEGSKA in the germline V gene (reference sequence). The DNA of the CDR3 is TGCAGTGCTAGACCAGGACTAGACCCCGTTCAAACGCAGTATTTT. This encodes CSARPGLDPVQTQYF.

The gene calls are TRBV28 and TRBJ1-6; D gene ambiguous. Between the trimmed V and J ends, which lost 10 bases and 6 bases, there was a span of 13 bases. The CDR3 has 13 residues. Germline V gives CDR1 MDHEN, CDR2 SYDVKM. The CDR3 is CATRRVFNSPLHF. The CDR3 DNA sequence: TGTGCCACCAGACGGGTGTTTAATTCACCCCTCCACTTT.

The genes are TRBV20-1 and TRBJ2-7; D possibly uses TRBD1 or TRBD2 (5 bases each). Matching the DNA end better, TRBJ2-5 makes the J call doubtful. This CDR3 has 13 amino acids. Germline lookup yields CDR1 DFQATT and CDR2 SNEGSKA (reference sequence). For the CDR3, the DNA is TGCAGTGCTATAGGTAGAGGGGTAGAGACCCAGTACTTC. This translates into CSAIGRGVETQYF.

This clonotype was seen a few times. The chain uses TRBV12-3 or TRBV12-4 and TRBJ1-2, with no clear D. The CDR3 consists of 13 residues. V shed 5 bases and J shed 1 base, with 8 bases lying between them. CDR3: CASSATYNYGYTF. The CDR3 coding sequence is TGTGCCAGCAGTGCGACGTATAACTATGGCTACACCTTC.

This clonotype has ten or more counts. At one end, the junction sequence differs from germline, possibly due to a read error. The V gene is TRBV5-1, the J gene TRBJ2-1, with a tentative D call TRBD2 (6 bases). The CDR3 contains 13 residues. The germline V gene encodes CDR1 SGHRS and CDR2 YFSETQ. The CDR3 loop reads CASSLGGVNEQFF. The CDR3 region has the DNA TGTGCCAGCAGTTTAGGCGGGGTCAATGAGCAGTTCTTC.

CDR3 protein: CAKLDRGGDEQFF. CDR3 in DNA: TGTGCCAAATTAGACAGGGGAGGCGATGAGCAGTTCTTC. The gene calls are TRBV2 and TRBJ2-1, with 8 bases matching TRBD1. V lost 10 bases and J lost 8; bases outside the gene matches: 10. The length of the CDR3 is 13 residues. The germline V gene has CDR1 SNHLY and CDR2 FYNNEI.